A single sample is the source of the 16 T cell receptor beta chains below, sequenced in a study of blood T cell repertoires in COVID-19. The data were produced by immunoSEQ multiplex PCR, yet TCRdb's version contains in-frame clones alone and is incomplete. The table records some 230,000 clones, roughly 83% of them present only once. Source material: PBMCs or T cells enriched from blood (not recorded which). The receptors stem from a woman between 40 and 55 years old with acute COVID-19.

The CDR3 DNA reads TGTGCCTGTCACAGGGACGGCGGCACTGAAGCTTTCTTT. It yields the protein CACHRDGGTEAFF. The rearrangement joins TRBV30 to TRBJ1-1, with D maybe TRBD1 (6 bases). Between the trimmed V and J ends, which lost 6 bases and 4 bases, there was a span of 15 bases. In germline, CDR1 is GTSNPN, CDR2 SVGIG (reference sequence). This CDR3 region has 13 residues.

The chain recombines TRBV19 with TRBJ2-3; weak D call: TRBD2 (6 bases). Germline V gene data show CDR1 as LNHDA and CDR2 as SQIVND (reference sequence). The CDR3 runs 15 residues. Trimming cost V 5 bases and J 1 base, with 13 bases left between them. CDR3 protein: CASSFTGLGTDTQYF. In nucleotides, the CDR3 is TGTGCCAGTAGTTTTACGGGACTGGGCACAGATACGCAGTATTTT.

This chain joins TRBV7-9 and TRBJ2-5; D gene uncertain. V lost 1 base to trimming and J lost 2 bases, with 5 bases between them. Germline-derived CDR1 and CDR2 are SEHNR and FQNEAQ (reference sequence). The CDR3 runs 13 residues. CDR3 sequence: CASSLGPQETQYF. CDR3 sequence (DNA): TGTGCCAGCAGCTTAGGTCCTCAAGAGACCCAGTACTTC.

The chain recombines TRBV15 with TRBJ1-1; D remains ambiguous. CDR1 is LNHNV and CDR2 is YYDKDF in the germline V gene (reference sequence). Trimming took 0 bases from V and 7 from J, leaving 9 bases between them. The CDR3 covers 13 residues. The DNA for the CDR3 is TGTGCCACCAGCAGAGATTCAGGCTATGAAGCTTTCTTT. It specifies CATSRDSGYEAFF.

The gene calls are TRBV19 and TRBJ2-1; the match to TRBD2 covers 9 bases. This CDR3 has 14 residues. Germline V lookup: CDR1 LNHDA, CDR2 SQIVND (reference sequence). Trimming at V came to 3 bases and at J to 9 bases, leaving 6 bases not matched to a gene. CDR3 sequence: CASSITSGLGEQFF. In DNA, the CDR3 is TGTGCCAGTAGTATTACTAGCGGGTTGGGTGAGCAGTTCTTC.

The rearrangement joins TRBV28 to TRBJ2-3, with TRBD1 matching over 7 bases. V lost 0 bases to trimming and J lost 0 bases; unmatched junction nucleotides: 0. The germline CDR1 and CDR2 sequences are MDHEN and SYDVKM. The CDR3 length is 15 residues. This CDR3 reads CASSLWTGSTDTQYF. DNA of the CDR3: TGTGCCAGCAGTTTATGGACAGGGAGCACAGATACGCAGTATTTT.

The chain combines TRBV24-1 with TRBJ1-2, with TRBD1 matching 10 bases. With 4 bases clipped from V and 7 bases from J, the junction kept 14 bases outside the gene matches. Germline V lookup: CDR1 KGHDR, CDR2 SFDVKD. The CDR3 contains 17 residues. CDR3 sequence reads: CATSEAGWDRGYSGYTF. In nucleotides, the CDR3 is TGTGCCACCAGTGAGGCGGGCTGGGACAGGGGTTATAGTGGCTACACCTTC.

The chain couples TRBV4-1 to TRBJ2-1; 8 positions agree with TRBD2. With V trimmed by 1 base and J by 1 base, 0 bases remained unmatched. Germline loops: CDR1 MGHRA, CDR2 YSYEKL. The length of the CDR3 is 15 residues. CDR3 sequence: CASSQVAGSYNEQFF. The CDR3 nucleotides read TGCGCCAGCAGCCAAGTAGCGGGGTCCTACAATGAGCAGTTCTTC.

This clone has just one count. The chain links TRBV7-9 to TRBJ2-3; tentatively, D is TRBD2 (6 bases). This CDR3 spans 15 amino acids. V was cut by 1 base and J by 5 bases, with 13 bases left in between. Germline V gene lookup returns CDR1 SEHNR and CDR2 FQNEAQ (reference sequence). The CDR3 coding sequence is TGTGCCAGCAGCTTAGTGGGAGGTACCTTAGATACGCAGTATTTT. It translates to CASSLVGGTLDTQYF. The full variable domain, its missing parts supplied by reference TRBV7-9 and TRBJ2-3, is DTGVSQNPRHKITKRGQNVTFRCDPISEHNRLYWYRQTLGQGPEFLTYFQNEAQLEKSRLLSDRFSAERPKGSFSTLEIQRTEQGDSAMYLCASSLVGGTLDTQYFGPGTRLTVL.

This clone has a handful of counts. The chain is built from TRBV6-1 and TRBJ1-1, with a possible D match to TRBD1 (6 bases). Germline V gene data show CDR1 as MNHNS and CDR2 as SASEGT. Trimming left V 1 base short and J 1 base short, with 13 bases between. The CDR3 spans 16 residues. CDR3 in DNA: TGTGCCAGCAGTGAAGGGGGGGGCAGAGGGAACACTGAAGCTTTCTTT. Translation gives CASSEGGGRGNTEAFF.

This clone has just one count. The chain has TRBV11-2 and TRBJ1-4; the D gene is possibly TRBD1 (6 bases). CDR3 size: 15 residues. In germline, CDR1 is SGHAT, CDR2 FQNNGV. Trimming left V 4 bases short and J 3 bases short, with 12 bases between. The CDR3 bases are TGTGCCAGCAGCTCGTGGGGGCTCGCTAATGAAAAACTGTTTTTT. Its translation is CASSSWGLANEKLFF.

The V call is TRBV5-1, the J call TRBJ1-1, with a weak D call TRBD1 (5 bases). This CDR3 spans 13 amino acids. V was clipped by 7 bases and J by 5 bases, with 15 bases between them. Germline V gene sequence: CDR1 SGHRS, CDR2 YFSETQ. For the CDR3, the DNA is TGCGCCAGCCTCTTCAGGGAGGGGACTGAAGCTTTCTTT. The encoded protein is CASLFREGTEAFF. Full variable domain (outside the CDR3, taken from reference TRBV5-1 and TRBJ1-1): KAGVTQTPRYLIKTRGQQVTLSCSPISGHRSVSWYQQTPGQGLQFLFEYFSETQRNKGNFPGRFSGRQFSNSRSEMNVSTLELGDSALYLCASLFREGTEAFFGQGTRLTVV.

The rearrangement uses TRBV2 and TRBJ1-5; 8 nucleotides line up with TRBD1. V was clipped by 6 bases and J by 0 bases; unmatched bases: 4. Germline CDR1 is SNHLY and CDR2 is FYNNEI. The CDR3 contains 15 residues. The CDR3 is CASSPGTGSNQPQHF. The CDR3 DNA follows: TGTGCCAGCAGCCCCGGGACAGGTAGCAATCAGCCCCAGCATTTT.

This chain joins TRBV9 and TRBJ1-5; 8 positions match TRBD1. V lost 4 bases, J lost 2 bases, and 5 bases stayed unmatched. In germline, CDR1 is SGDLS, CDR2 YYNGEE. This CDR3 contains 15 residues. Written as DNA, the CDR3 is TGTGCCAGCAGCCCAGGGGGCGGGGGCAATCAGCCCCAGCATTTT. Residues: CASSPGGGGNQPQHF.

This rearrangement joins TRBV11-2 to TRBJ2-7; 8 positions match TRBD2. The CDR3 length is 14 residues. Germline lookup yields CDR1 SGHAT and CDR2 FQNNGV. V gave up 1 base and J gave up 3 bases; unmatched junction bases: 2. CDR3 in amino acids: CASSLGLASYEQYF. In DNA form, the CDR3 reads TGTGCCAGCAGCTTAGGACTAGCGAGCTACGAGCAGTACTTC.

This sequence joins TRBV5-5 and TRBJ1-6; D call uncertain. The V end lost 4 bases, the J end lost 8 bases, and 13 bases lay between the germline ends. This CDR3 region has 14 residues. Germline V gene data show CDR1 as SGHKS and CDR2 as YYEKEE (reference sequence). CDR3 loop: CASSTGLRDSPLHF. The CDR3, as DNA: TGTGCCAGCAGCACGGGCCTGAGGGATTCACCCCTCCACTTT.